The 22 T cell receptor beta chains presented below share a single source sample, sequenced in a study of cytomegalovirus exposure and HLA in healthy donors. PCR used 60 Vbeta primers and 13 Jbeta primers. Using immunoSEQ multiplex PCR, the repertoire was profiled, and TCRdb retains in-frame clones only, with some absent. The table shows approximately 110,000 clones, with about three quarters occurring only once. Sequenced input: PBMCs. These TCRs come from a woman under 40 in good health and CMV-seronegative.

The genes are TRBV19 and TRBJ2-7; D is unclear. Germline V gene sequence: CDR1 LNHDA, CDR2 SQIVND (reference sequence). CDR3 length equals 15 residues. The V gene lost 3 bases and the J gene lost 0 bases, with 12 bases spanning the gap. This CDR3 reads CASSMRDFDSYEQYF. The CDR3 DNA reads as TGTGCCAGTAGTATGCGAGACTTTGACTCCTACGAGCAGTACTTC.

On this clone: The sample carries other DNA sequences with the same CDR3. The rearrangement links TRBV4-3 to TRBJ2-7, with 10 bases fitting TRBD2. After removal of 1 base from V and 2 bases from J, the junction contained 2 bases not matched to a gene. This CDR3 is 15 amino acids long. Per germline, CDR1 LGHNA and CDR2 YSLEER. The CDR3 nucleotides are TGCGCCAGCAGCCAAGGGACTAGCGGAACCTACGAGCAGTACTTC. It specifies CASSQGTSGTYEQYF.

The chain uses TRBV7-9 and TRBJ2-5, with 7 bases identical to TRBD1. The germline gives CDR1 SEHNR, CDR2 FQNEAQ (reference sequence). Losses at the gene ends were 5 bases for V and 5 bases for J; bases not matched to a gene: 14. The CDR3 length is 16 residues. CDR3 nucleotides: TGTGCCAGCAGCCGCCAATCCAGGGGCAGGGGGGAGACCCAGTACTTC. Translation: CASSRQSRGRGETQYF.

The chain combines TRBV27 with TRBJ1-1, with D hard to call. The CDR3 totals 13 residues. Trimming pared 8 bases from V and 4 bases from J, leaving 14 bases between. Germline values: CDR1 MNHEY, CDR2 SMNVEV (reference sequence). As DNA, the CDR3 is TGTGCCAGCGGCCCAACAAGTGGCACTGAAGCTTTCTTT. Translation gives CASGPTSGTEAFF.

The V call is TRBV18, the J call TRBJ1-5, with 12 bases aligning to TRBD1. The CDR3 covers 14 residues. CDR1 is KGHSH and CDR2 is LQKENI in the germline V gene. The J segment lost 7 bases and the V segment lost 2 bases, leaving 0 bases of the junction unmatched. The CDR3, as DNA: TGTGCCAGCTCACCAGGGACAGGGGGCCAGCCCCAGCATTTT. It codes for CASSPGTGGQPQHF.

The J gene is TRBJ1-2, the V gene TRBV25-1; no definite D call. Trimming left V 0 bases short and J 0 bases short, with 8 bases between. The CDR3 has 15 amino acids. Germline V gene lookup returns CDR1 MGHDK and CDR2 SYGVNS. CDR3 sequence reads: CASSEYADSNYGYTF. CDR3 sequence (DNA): TGTGCCAGCAGTGAATATGCAGATTCTAACTATGGCTACACCTTC.

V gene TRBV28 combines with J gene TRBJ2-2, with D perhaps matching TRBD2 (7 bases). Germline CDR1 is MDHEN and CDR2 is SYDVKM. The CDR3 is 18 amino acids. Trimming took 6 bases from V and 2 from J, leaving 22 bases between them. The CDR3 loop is CASSPGGWGRENTGELFF. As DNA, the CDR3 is TGTGCCAGCAGCCCCGGGGGGTGGGGGCGAGAAAACACCGGGGAGCTGTTTTTT.

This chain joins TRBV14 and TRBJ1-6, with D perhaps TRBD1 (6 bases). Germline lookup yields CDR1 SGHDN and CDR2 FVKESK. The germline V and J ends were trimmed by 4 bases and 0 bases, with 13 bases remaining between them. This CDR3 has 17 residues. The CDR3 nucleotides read TGTGCCAGCAGCCGCCACAGGGAATCCTCCTATAATTCACCCCTCCACTTT. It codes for CASSRHRESSYNSPLHF.

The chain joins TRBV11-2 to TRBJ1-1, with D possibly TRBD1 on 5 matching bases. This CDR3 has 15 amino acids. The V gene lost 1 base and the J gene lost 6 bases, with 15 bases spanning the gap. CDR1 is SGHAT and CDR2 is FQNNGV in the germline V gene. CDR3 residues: CASSLVWGVYPEAFF. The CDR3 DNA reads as TGTGCCAGCAGCTTAGTTTGGGGGGTTTACCCTGAAGCTTTCTTT.

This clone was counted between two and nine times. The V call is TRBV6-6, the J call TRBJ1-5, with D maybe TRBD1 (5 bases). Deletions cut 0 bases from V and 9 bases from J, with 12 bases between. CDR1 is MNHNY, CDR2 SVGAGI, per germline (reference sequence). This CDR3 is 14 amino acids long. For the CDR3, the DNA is TGTGCCAGCAGTTACTCGTCGGGGACTTTGCCCCAGCATTTT. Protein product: CASSYSSGTLPQHF.

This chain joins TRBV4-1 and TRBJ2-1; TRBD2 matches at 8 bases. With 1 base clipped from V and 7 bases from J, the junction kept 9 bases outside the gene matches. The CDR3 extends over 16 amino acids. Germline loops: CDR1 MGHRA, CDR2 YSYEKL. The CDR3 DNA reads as TGCGCCAGCAGCCAAGCTTCCCGGGAGGGCCGTAATGAGCAGTTCTTC. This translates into CASSQASREGRNEQFF.

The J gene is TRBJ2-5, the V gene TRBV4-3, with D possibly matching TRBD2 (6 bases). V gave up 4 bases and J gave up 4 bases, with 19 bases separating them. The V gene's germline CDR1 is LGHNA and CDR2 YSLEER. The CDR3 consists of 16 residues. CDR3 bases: TGCGCCAGCAGCCGCCGAAAAGGAGGGGCGGGAGAGACCCAGTACTTC. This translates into CASSRRKGGAGETQYF.

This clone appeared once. The CDR3 region has the DNA TGTGCCAGCAGTACCGACAGGGGCCGGAATCAGCCCCAGCATTTT. Protein sequence: CASSTDRGRNQPQHF. This sequence joins TRBV27 and TRBJ1-5; 8 bases align to TRBD1. Germline V gene lookup returns CDR1 MNHEY and CDR2 SMNVEV (reference sequence). The CDR3 spans 15 residues. V trimming: 5 bases; J trimming: 4 bases; junction bases outside the gene matches: 7.

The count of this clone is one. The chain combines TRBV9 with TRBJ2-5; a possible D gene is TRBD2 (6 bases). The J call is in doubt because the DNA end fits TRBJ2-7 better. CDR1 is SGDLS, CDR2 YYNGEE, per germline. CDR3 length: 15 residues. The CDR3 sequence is CASSVGTERRGEQYF. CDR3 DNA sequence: TGTGCCAGCAGCGTAGGCACAGAAAGGAGGGGCGAGCAGTACTTC.

The chain's CDR3 is CASSLGGTGGGYTF. The CDR3 nucleotides read TGTGCCAGCAGCTTAGGCGGGACAGGGGGAGGCTACACCTTC. V usage is TRBV7-8 and J usage is TRBJ1-2, with 11 bases lining up with TRBD1. J was trimmed by 8 bases and V by 1 base; bases with no gene match: 3. Germline lookup yields CDR1 SGHVS and CDR2 FQNEAQ. There are 14 residues in the CDR3.

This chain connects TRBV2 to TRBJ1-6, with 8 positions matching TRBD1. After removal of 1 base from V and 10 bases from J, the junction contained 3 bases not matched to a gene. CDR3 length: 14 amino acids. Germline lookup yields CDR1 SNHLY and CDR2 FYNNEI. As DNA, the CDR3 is TGTGCCAGCAGTGAAGGGACAGGGTCCTCACCCCTCCACTTT. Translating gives CASSEGTGSSPLHF.

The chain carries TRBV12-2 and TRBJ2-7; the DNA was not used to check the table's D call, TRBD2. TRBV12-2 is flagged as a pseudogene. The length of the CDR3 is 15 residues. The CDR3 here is CASRLDVPSSYEQYF. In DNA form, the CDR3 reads TGTGCAAGTCGCTTAGACGTACCGAGCTCCTACGAGCAGTACTTC.

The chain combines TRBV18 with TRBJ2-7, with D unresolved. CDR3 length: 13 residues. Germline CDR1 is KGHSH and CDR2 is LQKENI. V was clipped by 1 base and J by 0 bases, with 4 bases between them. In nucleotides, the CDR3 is TGTGCCAGCTCACCACTGGCCTCCTACGAGCAGTACTTC. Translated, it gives CASSPLASYEQYF.

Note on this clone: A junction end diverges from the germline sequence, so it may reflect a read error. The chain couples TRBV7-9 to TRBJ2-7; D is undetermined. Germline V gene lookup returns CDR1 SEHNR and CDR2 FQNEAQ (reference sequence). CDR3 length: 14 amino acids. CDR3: CSSSLASYIYEQYF. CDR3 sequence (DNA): TGTTCCAGCAGCTTAGCTTCCTATATCTACGAGCAGTACTTC.

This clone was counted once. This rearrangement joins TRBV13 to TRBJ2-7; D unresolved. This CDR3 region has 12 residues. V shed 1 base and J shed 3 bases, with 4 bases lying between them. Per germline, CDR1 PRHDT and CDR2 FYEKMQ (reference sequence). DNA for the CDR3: TGTGCCAGCAGCTTAGACGGCTACGAGCAGTACTTC. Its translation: CASSLDGYEQYF.

CDR3 in amino acids: CASSQERRGEAFF. CDR3 coding DNA: TGTGCCAGCAGCCAAGAACGGCGGGGTGAAGCTTTCTTT. This chain links TRBV14 with TRBJ1-1; D gene uncertain. The CDR3 totals 13 residues. V lost 0 bases, J lost 7 bases, and 9 bases lay in between. The germline V gene encodes CDR1 SGHDN and CDR2 FVKESK.

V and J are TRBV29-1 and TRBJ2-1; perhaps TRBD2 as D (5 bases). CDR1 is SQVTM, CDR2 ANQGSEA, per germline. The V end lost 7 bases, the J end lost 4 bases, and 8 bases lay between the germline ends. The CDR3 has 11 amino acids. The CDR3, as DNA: TGCAGCGGAACTAGATACAATGAGCAGTTCTTC. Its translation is CSGTRYNEQFF.